This entry features one T cell receptor (beta chain) sequence. No antigen is known for it. The source of the sample is a study of Ad26.COV2.S vaccination and SARS-CoV-2 variants. The study's findings and limits: Those who received vaccine or placebo ended up with similar non-spike TCR breadth. Researchers cautioned that TCR breadth and depth analyses may have underestimated total T cell responses.

Generated by immunoSEQ multiplex PCR, the TCRdb table keeps only in-frame clones and is missing some. The sample yields about 440,000 clones, less than 95% seen once. This CDR3 spans 14 amino acids. V lost 4 bases, J lost 10 bases, and 17 bases lay in between. Germline V lookup: CDR1 SGHTA, CDR2 FQGNSA. This sample's treatment: 15 to 20 received Ad26.COV2.S at low or high dose, single or two shots; about 5 received placebo; per-sample allocation not given. Samples analyzed were those drawn on day 63 after the first vaccine or placebo injection. Cohort 1b enrolled adults aged 18-55 years in Boston. The material was peripheral blood, obtained in a trial of Ad26.COV2.S vaccine versus placebo. The TCR sequence derives from a person between 18 and 65 years old who received the Ad26.COV2.S COVID-19 vaccine or a placebo. The V gene is TRBV7-2, the J gene TRBJ2-1, with D possibly matching TRBD2 (7 bases). CDR3 in DNA: TGTGCCAGCAGCTCCCCCTCGCGGGGGCCCGAGCAGTTCTTC. Protein: CASSSPSRGPEQFF.